The entry that follows covers one TCR beta chain sequence. There is no known antigen for this receptor. Nothing much larger sits one base from this clone, and base qualities are not available. This sample is part of a study of blood T cell repertoires in COVID-19 (dated by TCRdb to about 2020). Concerning the study at large: Samples from collaborators originated in the United States, Italy and Spain and spanned both the acute and convalescent phases of COVID-19. Deeply sampled blood TCRbeta repertoires from subjects exposed to, actively infected with, or recovered from COVID-19 were included in the dataset. Samples came from the ongoing ImmuneRACE study (first 160 participants) plus 1,254 subjects from 6 global collaborators. Nearly every sample came with metadata listing a de-identified subject ID, COVID-19 status, age in years and sex. The prospective study material was composed of cDNA or gDNA derived from T cells, B-cell-depleted T cells, or PBMCs. HLA class I and class II types, where available, came from metadata supplied by the sample provider rather than from assay-based typing. The repertoires were released in a freely available public database meant as a resource for research on the immune response to SARS-CoV-2.

What the study reported, not specific to this receptor: How much clinical and demographic metadata was included differed by source and by participant, and the metadata was provided uncurated.

One collaborating source in Seattle enrolled patients during active infection and followed them longitudinally through the course of disease. The collaborating institutions used their own protocols to collect whole blood in K2EDTA tubes. Collaborator samples were shipped for TCRbeta analysis as frozen whole blood, isolated PBMCs, or DNA extracted from either sample type. As encoded in the germline V gene (reference sequence), CDR1 is MNHEY while CDR2 is SMNVEV. The cysteine opens and the phenylalanine closes a CDR3 of 14 amino acids. The only DNA kept is the CDR3, 42 bases in frame from the first base. The junction carries 11 bases between V and J, which are trimmed by 6 bases and 0 bases respectively. TCRbeta CDR3 regions were amplified from genomic DNA using the immunoSEQ Assay, a bias-controlled multiplex PCR. Per the original workflow: The number of nucleated cells in each sample was estimated by amplification of reference gene primers within the assay. To quantify the absolute abundance of each unique TCRbeta CDR3 rearrangement, sequence reads were collapsed and filtered. For each sample, productive Simpson clonality was calculated as the square root of Simpson's diversity index across productive rearrangements. The source is immuneACCESS, and TCRdb retained only in-frame sequences with V and J called. Part of the clones is not carried over; for the studies checked, unresolved V genes explain less than half of this, and the remainder is unexplained. V and J calls and clone size follow that table, whereas D and trimming were derived from the DNA. The sample data list about 170,000 clones, and under 95% of these were observed just once. The ten largest clones capture around 5% of the sample.

This sequence was found in a man aged 18 to 29 with COVID-19, enrolled during active disease. Sequenced: peripheral blood. The sequence links TRBV27 to TRBJ1-2; no D segment can be confidently identified. CDR3 reads: CASRRDNSNYGYTF. The DNA sequence follows: TGTGCCAGCAGGAGAGATAATTCTAACTATGGCTACACCTTC.